These 25 T cell receptor beta chains originate from one sample sequenced in a study of CD8 T cells in Susac syndrome. Random hexamers were used to reverse transcribe about 0.5 to 1 ug of RNA. A single record per CDR3 protein comes from TCRdb applying MiXCR to the immunoSEQ multiplex PCR reads. The data hold about 140,000 distinct CDR3 sequences, with approximately 95% observed a single time. Sequenced material: CD4+ T cells from PBMCs. The receptors stem from a human donor with Susac syndrome.

The V call is TRBV5-6, the J call TRBJ1-2; no reliable D call. CDR3 size: 14 residues. V lost 4 bases and J lost 6, with 16 bases in between. Germline V gives CDR1 SGHDT, CDR2 YYEEEE. The CDR3 reads CASSLVGYLNGYTF. The CDR3 bases are TGTGCCAGCAGCCTGGTCGGCTATCTCAATGGCTACACCTTC.

The chain combines TRBV20-1 with TRBJ2-7; a possible D gene is TRBD2 (6 bases). Germline V gene lookup returns CDR1 DFQATT and CDR2 SNEGSKA (reference sequence). This CDR3 comprises 12 residues. The V end was cut by 6 bases, the J end by 2 bases, with 11 bases between. CDR3 in amino acids: CSAERAAYEQYF. In nucleotides, the CDR3 is TGCAGTGCCGAGCGGGCCGCCTACGAGCAGTACTTC.

In this sample, this clonotype turned up once. V usage is TRBV28 and J usage is TRBJ1-1; tentatively, D is TRBD1 (6 bases). The CDR3 totals 15 residues. The germline V and J ends were trimmed by 5 bases and 5 bases, with 18 bases remaining between them. Germline V gene data show CDR1 as MDHEN and CDR2 as SYDVKM. The CDR3 is CASSPAGGGWTEAFF. CDR3 sequence (DNA): TGTGCCAGCAGTCCCGCCGGGGGGGGCTGGACTGAAGCTTTCTTT.

The rearrangement links TRBV12-3 or TRBV12-4 to TRBJ1-2; 11 bases fit TRBD1. The CDR3 covers 14 residues. Germline trimming cut 8 bases from V and 7 bases from J; bases unmatched to any gene: 9. The DNA for the CDR3 is TGTGCCAGCGGTTCGGGACAGGGGGGCTCTGGCTACACCTTC. Translation: CASGSGQGGSGYTF.

This clonotype was seen a handful of times. The V call is TRBV28, the J call TRBJ2-7; 7 bases match TRBD2. The CDR3 is made up of 14 amino acids. Germline V gene sequence: CDR1 MDHEN, CDR2 SYDVKM. Trimming at V came to 5 bases and at J to 3 bases, leaving 7 bases not matched to a gene. CDR3 sequence (DNA): TGTGCCAGCAGTCAACTCCGGGACTACTACGAGCAGTACTTC. This encodes CASSQLRDYYEQYF.

This rearrangement joins TRBV7-2 to TRBJ2-3; D is perhaps TRBD2 (5 bases). Germline CDR1 reads SGHTA; CDR2 reads FQGNSA. The CDR3 contains 15 residues. V shed 5 bases and J shed 0 bases, with 12 bases lying between them. The DNA for the CDR3 is TGTGCCAGCAGCCTGAGAGGGCTTAGCACAGATACGCAGTATTTT. Its translation: CASSLRGLSTDTQYF.

The chain recombines TRBV6-5 with TRBJ1-1; D is possibly TRBD1 (6 bases). From germline, CDR1 is MNHEY and CDR2 SVGAGI. The CDR3 runs to 17 residues. V lost 0 bases and J lost 3, with 17 bases in between. The CDR3 DNA follows: TGTGCCAGCAGTTACTCCTATTCCGGGGGCATGGACACTGAAGCTTTCTTT. This sequence encodes CASSYSYSGGMDTEAFF.

The CDR3 DNA sequence: TGCAGTGCCGCGGGTGGGGCCTACGAGCAGTACTTC. This encodes CSAAGGAYEQYF. This sequence joins TRBV20-1 and TRBJ2-7; tentative D call: TRBD2 (5 bases). V was trimmed by 6 bases and J by 2 bases, leaving 11 bases between them. The CDR3 spans 12 residues. CDR1 and CDR2 (germline): DFQATT, SNEGSKA (reference sequence).

The chain couples TRBV29-1 to TRBJ2-3; no definite D call. Trimming took 2 bases from V and 6 from J, leaving 18 bases between them. Looked up from germline, CDR1 is SQVTM and CDR2 is ANQGSEA. The CDR3 is made up of 15 amino acids. CDR3 sequence (DNA): TGCAGCGTTGAATTTCGGCCCCTGGCCCCCGATACGCAGTATTTT. As protein: CSVEFRPLAPDTQYF.

The chain couples TRBV5-1 to TRBJ2-5, with TRBD1 identical over 8 bases. There are 15 residues in the CDR3. V lost 1 base and J lost 4; bases outside the gene matches: 6. From germline, CDR1 is SGHRS and CDR2 YFSETQ. The CDR3 DNA reads TGCGCCAGCAGCTTGACAGGGGGATTCCGAGAGACCCAGTACTTC. Encoded protein: CASSLTGGFRETQYF.

The V call is TRBV27, the J call TRBJ2-1; TRBD2 agrees at 7 bases. Germline lookup yields CDR1 MNHEY and CDR2 SMNVEV (reference sequence). V was clipped by 8 bases and J by 11 bases; unmatched bases: 9. This CDR3 has 12 amino acids. Here the CDR3 reads CASGGLGTKQFF. The CDR3 DNA is TGTGCCAGCGGGGGATTAGGGACTAAGCAGTTCTTC.

CDR3 in DNA: TGCAGCGTGGGGGGAGACAGGGATCGGGTAGAGACCCAGTACTTC. This sequence encodes CSVGGDRDRVETQYF. The chain carries TRBV29-1 and TRBJ2-5; D is possibly TRBD1 (7 bases). The ends were cut back, 6 bases at V and 4 bases at J, with 21 bases in the middle. This CDR3 has 15 residues. The germline CDR1 and CDR2 sequences are SQVTM and ANQGSEA.

This sequence joins TRBV5-1 and TRBJ1-2, with 10 bases matching TRBD1. Germline assignment: CDR1 SGHRS and CDR2 YFSETQ. The ends lost 5 bases at V and 6 bases at J; junction bases unmatched: 16. The CDR3 length is 17 residues. For the CDR3, the DNA is TGCGCCAGCAGACTCCAGACAGGGGGCGCGCCACACGATGGCTACACCTTC. Translation: CASRLQTGGAPHDGYTF.

The chain uses TRBV24-1 and TRBJ2-1, with D unclear. Germline V gene sequence: CDR1 KGHDR, CDR2 SFDVKD. V was clipped by 4 bases and J by 10 bases, with 10 bases between them. This CDR3 spans 12 amino acids. As DNA, the CDR3 is TGTGCCACCAGTGACCCCGTGGGGGAGCAGTTCTTC. Translated, it gives CATSDPVGEQFF.

This chain connects TRBV4-1 to TRBJ2-2, with 14 bases identical to TRBD2. After removal of 3 bases from V and 4 bases from J, the junction contained 1 base not matched to a gene. This CDR3 region has 16 residues. In germline, CDR1 is MGHRA, CDR2 YSYEKL. The CDR3 DNA sequence: TGCGCCAGCAGCCATGGACTAGCGGGGGGCACCGGGGAGCTGTTTTTT. Protein product: CASSHGLAGGTGELFF.

The gene calls are TRBV20-1 and TRBJ1-2, with 9 bases that match TRBD1. The CDR3 is 13 amino acids. V trimming: 8 bases; J trimming: 5 bases; junction bases outside the gene matches: 9. Germline lookup yields CDR1 DFQATT and CDR2 SNEGSKA (reference sequence). For the CDR3, the DNA is TGCAGTACACCCGGGACAGGGTATTATGGCTACACCTTC. It yields the protein CSTPGTGYYGYTF.

This clonotype was seen only once. The chain links TRBV12-3 or TRBV12-4 to TRBJ1-4, with TRBD1 matching over 8 bases. Unmatched junction bases numbered 10, after V lost 6 bases and J lost 10 bases. This CDR3 has 14 residues. The CDR3 loop reads CASRQHDRGGKLFF. CDR3 nucleotides: TGTGCCAGCAGGCAGCATGACAGGGGTGGAAAACTGTTTTTT.

This rearrangement joins TRBV30 to TRBJ1-3; tentative D call: TRBD1 (5 bases). The CDR3 covers 14 residues. Between the trimmed V and J ends, which lost 0 bases and 4 bases, there was a span of 10 bases. Germline CDR1 GTSNPN, CDR2 SVGIG (reference sequence). The CDR3 is CAWSVGREGNTIYF. The CDR3 region has the DNA TGTGCCTGGAGTGTTGGCAGGGAAGGAAACACCATATATTTT.

The chain's CDR3 is CASSTTREGNEQYF. The CDR3 DNA reads as TGTGCCAGCAGTACGACTAGGGAAGGTAACGAGCAGTACTTC. The chain employs TRBV28 and TRBJ2-7; maybe TRBD2 (6 bases). Germline CDR1 is MDHEN and CDR2 is SYDVKM. This CDR3 region has 14 residues. The V end lost 5 bases, the J end lost 5 bases, and 16 bases lay between the germline ends. Full variable domain (rest looked up from reference TRBV28 and TRBJ2-7): DVKVTQSSRYLVKRTGEKVFLECVQDMDHENMFWYRQDPGLGLRLIYFSYDVKMKEKGDIPEGYSVSREKKERFSLILESASTNQTSMYLCASSTTREGNEQYFGPGTRLTVT.

V gene TRBV9 combines with J gene TRBJ2-3; D is possibly TRBD2 (5 bases). Germline-derived CDR1 and CDR2 are SGDLS and YYNGEE. V dropped 3 bases and J dropped 4 bases, with 15 bases sitting between them. The CDR3 contains 15 residues. CDR3 sequence reads: CASSANPGTADTQYF. The CDR3, as DNA: TGTGCCAGCAGCGCCAACCCGGGAACCGCAGATACGCAGTATTTT.

J is TRBJ2-5 and V is TRBV28, with D uncertain. V was pared by 6 bases and J by 3 bases, with 5 bases between. The CDR3 runs 11 residues. The V gene's germline CDR1 is MDHEN and CDR2 SYDVKM. In nucleotides, the CDR3 is TGTGCCAGCAGGATTGAAGAGACCCAGTACTTC. Translating gives CASRIEETQYF.

The chain couples TRBV5-1 to TRBJ1-4; 9 bases fit TRBD1. V shed 0 bases, J shed 5 bases, and the junction held 2 bases outside the gene matches. Germline-derived CDR1 and CDR2 are SGHRS and YFSETQ. The CDR3 covers 15 residues. The CDR3 sequence is CASSLEGQGNEKLFF. CDR3 DNA sequence: TGCGCCAGCAGCTTGGAAGGACAGGGGAATGAAAAACTGTTTTTT. Supplemented by reference TRBV5-1 and TRBJ1-4, the full variable domain reads KAGVTQTPRYLIKTRGQQVTLSCSPISGHRSVSWYQQTPGQGLQFLFEYFSETQRNKGNFPGRFSGRQFSNSRSEMNVSTLELGDSALYLCASSLEGQGNEKLFFGSGTQLSVL.

This clonotype showed up just once. V usage is TRBV11-2 and J usage is TRBJ2-2; 7 bases agree with TRBD2. V lost 5 bases to trimming and J lost 7 bases; unmatched junction nucleotides: 7. Germline assignment: CDR1 SGHAT and CDR2 FQNNGV. The length of the CDR3 is 14 residues. The CDR3 spells CASSKWAGVGELFF. Here the CDR3 DNA reads TGTGCCAGCAGCAAATGGGCGGGGGTCGGGGAGCTGTTTTTT.

This clonotype was counted a single time. V and J are TRBV7-2 and TRBJ2-1; D not certain. Between the trimmed V and J ends, which lost 3 bases and 9 bases, there was a span of 6 bases. CDR1 SGHTA and CDR2 FQGNSA come from the germline V gene. This CDR3 is 11 amino acids long. CDR3 region: CASSFITEQFF. CDR3 DNA sequence: TGTGCCAGCAGCTTTATTACTGAGCAGTTCTTC.

The rearrangement links TRBV3-1 to TRBJ2-3; D is undetermined. This CDR3 has 13 residues. From germline, CDR1 is LGHDT and CDR2 YNNKEL (reference sequence). Trimming cost V 6 bases and J 2 bases, with 9 bases left between them. The DNA of the CDR3 is TGTGCCAGCAGACGACGCAACACAGATACGCAGTATTTT. Translation gives CASRRRNTDTQYF.